One T cell receptor (beta chain) is described in this entry. Its antigen is undetermined. These data come from a study of T cells in Graves' hyperthyroidism and ophthalmopathy. Turning to the study itself: Peripheral blood was drawn at first diagnosis, prior to all treatment. General observations from the study: In blood, most of the thyroid clonotypes expanded above 0.001 were also present.

The CDR3 is 15 amino acids. V lost 3 bases to trimming and J lost 8 bases, with 17 bases between them. RNA transcripts yielded amplified TCR beta CDR3 regions. HTBI primers were used for first-round RT-PCR of the TCR CDR3. Each CDR3 protein is one row after TCRdb ran MiXCR on the multiplex PCR reads. The repertoire holds a few hundred thousand distinct CDR3 sequences, with around 16% as singletons. Fresh peripheral blood, more than 8 ml of it, supplied the PBMCs. Sequenced sample: blood. This receptor was taken from a woman between 35 and 50 years old with Graves' ophthalmopathy. The V gene is TRBV12-3 or TRBV12-4, the J gene TRBJ2-1; no clear D gene. DNA for the CDR3: TGTGCCAGCAGTTTTCGGCGAACACCGATTCATGAGCAGTTCTTC. It encodes CASSFRRTPIHEQFF.